A single sample gave rise to the 28 T cell receptor beta chains below, sequenced in a study of beta chain features in type 1 diabetes. Study observations and caveats: Type 1 diabetes patients had TCRB CDR3s that were shorter (moderately but significantly so) in all four CD4+ subsets.

Their antigens are not known. The whole isolated RNA underwent reverse transcription, so sequencing captured expressed TCRB transcripts. Measured with immunoSEQ multiplex PCR; TCRdb has only the in-frame clones, and not every one. The sample lists roughly 180,000 clones, around 7.9% occurring once. The sequencing input was central memory CD4+ T cells from blood. The receptors derive from a man aged 18 to 29 with type 1 diabetes.

The chain employs TRBV5-1 and TRBJ2-1; the D is unclear. V gave up 4 bases and J gave up 2 bases, with 10 bases separating them. Germline values: CDR1 SGHRS, CDR2 YFSETQ. The CDR3 extends over 14 amino acids. CDR3 amino acids: CASSPELAYNEQFF. The CDR3 DNA sequence: TGCGCCAGCAGCCCGGAGCTGGCCTACAATGAGCAGTTCTTC.

This clone has a handful of counts. The sample carries other DNA sequences with the same CDR3. The CDR3 is CASSPRTGPTSGNTIYF. The DNA for the CDR3 is TGTGCCAGCAGTCCTAGGACAGGGCCTACCTCTGGAAACACCATATATTTT. The J gene is TRBJ1-3, the V gene TRBV27; 8 bases are shared with TRBD1. V was clipped by 5 bases and J by 0 bases; unmatched bases: 9. Germline CDR1 MNHEY, CDR2 SMNVEV (reference sequence). This CDR3 region has 17 residues.

The chain combines TRBV5-1 with TRBJ2-5; the D gene is possibly TRBD1 (6 bases). V was shortened by 4 bases and J by 4 bases, with 14 bases between the two germline ends. In germline, CDR1 is SGHRS, CDR2 YFSETQ. The CDR3 extends over 14 amino acids. CDR3 residues: CASSPRTVLETQYF. The CDR3 bases are TGCGCCAGCAGCCCTAGGACAGTGCTAGAGACCCAGTACTTC.

The V gene is TRBV28, the J gene TRBJ2-1, with D unresolved. Germline assignment: CDR1 MDHEN and CDR2 SYDVKM. The CDR3 extends over 14 amino acids. The V and J ends lost 5 bases and 8 bases respectively, with 16 bases between them. CDR3 protein: CASSPLGSLDEQFF. As DNA, the CDR3 is TGTGCCAGCAGTCCGCTCGGGTCGCTGGATGAGCAGTTCTTC.

This chain uses TRBV27 with TRBJ1-4; D gene uncertain. Trimming stripped 3 bases from V and 1 base from J, with 9 bases between. Germline V gives CDR1 MNHEY, CDR2 SMNVEV (reference sequence). The CDR3 is 15 residues long. CDR3 protein: CASSLYRGTNEKLFF. Here the CDR3 DNA reads TGTGCCAGCAGTTTGTATCGGGGAACTAATGAAAAACTGTTTTTT.

This clone occurred once. The J gene is TRBJ2-3, the V gene TRBV15; D may be TRBD1 (5 bases). V was shortened by 1 base and J by 2 bases, with 10 bases between the two germline ends. Germline V gene sequence: CDR1 LNHNV, CDR2 YYDKDF (reference sequence). The CDR3 is 15 amino acids. CDR3 bases: TGTGCCACCAGCAGAGGGCAGGGAACCACAGATACGCAGTATTTT. Translated, it gives CATSRGQGTTDTQYF. The full variable domain, with the rest looked up from reference TRBV15 and TRBJ2-3, is DAMVIQNPRYQVTQFGKPVTLSCSQTLNHNVMYWYQQKSSQAPKLLFHYYDKDFNNEADTPDNFQSRRPNTSFCFLDIRSPGLGDTAMYLCATSRGQGTTDTQYFGPGTRLTVL.

This clone came up a few times. The CDR3 nucleotides are TGTGCCAGCACCCCTCATCGGGAAGGTGGTGAAGCTTTCTTT. As protein: CASTPHREGGEAFF. V gene TRBV28 combines with J gene TRBJ1-1, with unresolved D. The V end was cut by 7 bases, the J end by 7 bases, with 19 bases between. The CDR3 contains 14 residues. CDR1 and CDR2 (germline): MDHEN, SYDVKM.

This clone showed up just a few times. The chain combines TRBV5-1 with TRBJ2-3; 10 bases map to TRBD2. There are 18 residues in the CDR3. The junction had 15 bases not matched to a gene; V was cut back by 4 bases and J by 4 bases. Germline V gene lookup returns CDR1 SGHRS and CDR2 YFSETQ. CDR3 in amino acids: CASSPSGRASPGADTQYF. The CDR3 nucleotides are TGCGCCAGCAGCCCCAGCGGGAGGGCATCGCCAGGGGCAGATACGCAGTATTTT.

This clone was detected many times. The chain combines TRBV29-1 with TRBJ2-1; TRBD1 matches at 7 bases. Germline loops: CDR1 SQVTM, CDR2 ANQGSEA. The CDR3 consists of 12 residues. Trimming took 6 bases from V and 8 from J; bases not matched to a gene: 7. CDR3 residues: CSVRRGKDEQFF. CDR3 sequence (DNA): TGCAGCGTGCGCAGGGGGAAGGATGAGCAGTTCTTC.

This clone was counted only a few times. The chain couples TRBV29-1 to TRBJ1-4; no clear D. The V gene lost 1 base and the J gene lost 8 bases, with 5 bases spanning the gap. This CDR3 contains 11 residues. Germline V gene sequence: CDR1 SQVTM, CDR2 ANQGSEA. The CDR3: CSVEAGEKLFF. As DNA, the CDR3 is TGCAGCGTTGAAGCCGGGGAAAAACTGTTTTTT.

There are a few counts of this clone. The chain couples TRBV7-2 to TRBJ2-1; D perhaps matches TRBD1 (5 bases). The germline V and J ends were trimmed by 3 bases and 8 bases, with 17 bases remaining between them. The CDR3 runs 15 residues. Looked up from germline, CDR1 is SGHTA and CDR2 is FQGNSA. The CDR3, as DNA: TGTGCCAGCAGCTTCGCCGCCCAGCAGGGCTATGAGCAGTTCTTC. As protein: CASSFAAQQGYEQFF.

The CDR3 here is CASSLSGLSYNEQFF. CDR3 DNA sequence: TGTGCCAGCAGTTTAAGCGGCCTCTCCTACAATGAGCAGTTCTTC. The rearrangement joins TRBV28 to TRBJ2-1; maybe TRBD2 (5 bases). In germline, CDR1 is MDHEN, CDR2 SYDVKM. The CDR3 covers 15 residues. Trimming cost V 2 bases and J 0 bases, with 8 bases left between them. Supplemented by reference TRBV28 and TRBJ2-1, the full variable domain reads DVKVTQSSRYLVKRTGEKVFLECVQDMDHENMFWYRQDPGLGLRLIYFSYDVKMKEKGDIPEGYSVSREKKERFSLILESASTNQTSMYLCASSLSGLSYNEQFFGPGTRLTVL.

This clone was recorded a few times. This chain uses TRBV5-1 with TRBJ1-4; maybe TRBD1 (6 bases). Germline assignment: CDR1 SGHRS and CDR2 YFSETQ. This CDR3 comprises 15 residues. V was clipped by 5 bases and J by 0 bases, with 11 bases between them. CDR3: CASRTGLATNEKLFF. CDR3 DNA sequence: TGCGCCAGCAGGACAGGACTTGCAACTAATGAAAAACTGTTTTTT.

The chain carries TRBV7-2 and TRBJ2-1; the match to TRBD2 covers 10 bases. CDR1 SGHTA and CDR2 FQGNSA come from the germline V gene. CDR3 length: 16 residues. V gave up 1 base and J gave up 9 bases; unmatched junction bases: 9. The CDR3 DNA sequence: TGTGCCAGCAGCTTAGTCGCTAGCGGGAGAGGTGGTGAGCAGTTCTTC. Translated: CASSLVASGRGGEQFF.

Only a few counts were recorded for this clone. The rearrangement joins TRBV7-8 to TRBJ2-1; 9 bases agree with TRBD1. Germline V lookup: CDR1 SGHVS, CDR2 FQNEAQ. The CDR3 totals 16 residues. V gave up 0 bases and J gave up 3 bases; unmatched junction bases: 3. The CDR3, as DNA: TGTGCCAGCAGCTTAGCGGGGACAGGGTACTACAATGAGCAGTTCTTC. It yields the protein CASSLAGTGYYNEQFF.

The J gene is TRBJ1-2, the V gene TRBV6-5, with unresolved D. V lost 6 bases, J lost 8 bases, and 13 bases lay in between. This CDR3 spans 12 amino acids. The germline V gene encodes CDR1 MNHEY and CDR2 SVGAGI. The DNA for the CDR3 is TGTGCCAGCAGACTACAAAGAGGAGGCTACACCTTC. Its translation: CASRLQRGGYTF.

V and J are TRBV7-2 and TRBJ2-2, with 9 nucleotides matching TRBD2. The germline CDR1 and CDR2 sequences are SGHTA and FQGNSA. CDR3 length: 16 residues. The V gene end was trimmed by 3 bases and the J gene end by 2 bases; junction bases not matched to a gene: 4. The CDR3 sequence is CASSLRLAVNTGELFF. The DNA of the CDR3 is TGTGCCAGCAGCTTGAGACTAGCGGTTAACACCGGGGAGCTGTTTTTT.

The chain has TRBV6-6 and TRBJ2-5; D is ambiguous. The better agreement between TRBJ2-7 and the DNA end casts doubt on the J call. The CDR3 spans 11 residues. Looked up from germline, CDR1 is MNHNY and CDR2 is SVGAGI (reference sequence). The CDR3 protein is CASSGFSEQYF. The CDR3 bases are TGTGCCAGCAGCGGGTTTTCCGAGCAGTACTTC.

This clone was recorded a few times. The chain recombines TRBV10-3 with TRBJ2-3; TRBD2 agrees at 14 bases. The length of the CDR3 is 15 residues. Trimming cost V 6 bases and J 12 bases; bases outside gene matches: 11. CDR1 is ENHRY, CDR2 SYGVKD, per germline. For the CDR3, the DNA is TGTGCCATCAGCCCGACTAGCGGGGGGGCATTAGTCCAGTATTTT. It codes for CAISPTSGGALVQYF.

This clone was seen only a few times. The chain joins TRBV29-1 to TRBJ1-3; 9 bases are shared with TRBD1. The CDR3 length is 15 residues. The V and J ends lost 7 bases and 1 base, in that order; junction bases with no gene match: 8. Germline loops: CDR1 SQVTM, CDR2 ANQGSEA. DNA of the CDR3: TGCAGCGCTGGGACAGGGTATTCTTCTGGAAACACCATATATTTT. Translated: CSAGTGYSSGNTIYF. Full variable domain (outside the CDR3, taken from reference TRBV29-1 and TRBJ1-3): SAVISQKPSRDICQRGTSLTIQCQVDSQVTMMFWYRQQPGQSLTLIATANQGSEATYESGFVIDKFPISRPNLTFSTLTVSNMSPEDSSIYLCSAGTGYSSGNTIYFGEGSWLTVV.

This clone was seen a handful of times. The V and J genes are TRBV5-1 and TRBJ1-6; D is uncertain. Trimming shortened V by 0 bases and J by 7 bases, and 11 bases separated the two germline ends. The CDR3 spans 15 residues. Per the germline V gene, CDR1 is SGHRS and CDR2 is YFSETQ. In DNA, the CDR3 is TGCGCCAGCAGCTTGGACCAGATACTAAATTCACCCCTCCACTTT. Translating gives CASSLDQILNSPLHF. Filled out from reference TRBV5-1 and TRBJ1-6, the complete variable domain reads KAGVTQTPRYLIKTRGQQVTLSCSPISGHRSVSWYQQTPGQGLQFLFEYFSETQRNKGNFPGRFSGRQFSNSRSEMNVSTLELGDSALYLCASSLDQILNSPLHFGNGTRLTVT.

CDR3 protein: CASSPNPLDIEETQYF. The CDR3 DNA reads as TGTGCCAGCTCACCGAACCCGTTGGACATTGAAGAGACCCAGTACTTC. V and J are TRBV18 and TRBJ2-5, with a weak D call TRBD1 (5 bases). The CDR3 is made up of 16 amino acids. From germline, CDR1 is KGHSH and CDR2 LQKENI. Trimming removed 3 bases at V and 3 bases at J, with 17 bases between.

This clone was recorded a few times. The chain uses TRBV27 and TRBJ2-2, with 7 positions matching TRBD1. The V gene's germline CDR1 is MNHEY and CDR2 SMNVEV (reference sequence). With V trimmed by 5 bases and J by 7 bases, 22 bases remained unmatched. CDR3 size: 19 residues. The CDR3 is CASSPTEPRVRGLGGELFF. CDR3 nucleotide sequence: TGTGCCAGCAGTCCGACAGAACCCCGTGTAAGGGGGCTGGGCGGGGAGCTGTTTTTT.

This chain links TRBV27 with TRBJ1-2; 7 nucleotides align to TRBD1. This CDR3 is built from 16 residues. The germline V gene has CDR1 MNHEY and CDR2 SMNVEV (reference sequence). The V gene end was trimmed by 2 bases and the J gene end by 8 bases; junction bases not matched to a gene: 14. CDR3 sequence reads: CASSLKPGDRAEGYTF. The DNA for the CDR3 is TGTGCCAGCAGTTTAAAGCCTGGAGACAGGGCTGAAGGCTACACCTTC.

The gene calls are TRBV5-1 and TRBJ2-1; TRBD2 might be the D (6 bases). The germline V and J ends were trimmed by 0 bases and 8 bases, with 12 bases remaining between them. Per germline, CDR1 SGHRS and CDR2 YFSETQ. The CDR3 runs 14 residues. CDR3 nucleotides: TGCGCCAGCAGCTTGGAGGGGCCGGGAGATGAGCAGTTCTTC. Protein sequence: CASSLEGPGDEQFF.

This clone showed up just a few times. The chain employs TRBV5-6 and TRBJ2-2, with 9 bases that match TRBD1. The V segment lost 2 bases and the J segment 1 base; nucleotides outside the gene matches: 3. The CDR3 covers 16 residues. CDR1 is SGHDT and CDR2 is YYEEEE in the germline V gene. Written as DNA, the CDR3 is TGTGCCAGCAGCTTACCGGGACAGGGGAACACCGGGGAGCTGTTTTTT. The encoded protein is CASSLPGQGNTGELFF.

The chain carries TRBV18 and TRBJ1-5; D possibly corresponds to TRBD1 (5 bases). The CDR3 has 15 amino acids. CDR1 and CDR2 from the germline V gene are KGHSH and LQKENI. Trimming removed 2 bases from V and 5 bases from J, with 13 bases in between. CDR3 protein: CASSPSVGAHQPQHF. The CDR3 DNA is TGTGCCAGCTCACCATCAGTAGGGGCGCATCAGCCCCAGCATTTT.

This clone turned up a few times. The chain combines TRBV6-5 with TRBJ2-7; tentatively, D is TRBD1 (7 bases). This CDR3 spans 16 amino acids. Between the trimmed V and J ends, which lost 4 bases and 6 bases, there was a span of 22 bases. The V gene's germline CDR1 is MNHEY and CDR2 SVGAGI. CDR3 loop: CASSSIYGAQGGEQYF. The CDR3 DNA reads as TGTGCCAGCAGTTCGATCTATGGGGCCCAGGGGGGCGAGCAGTACTTC.